What follows are 18 T cell receptor beta chains derived from one specimen sequenced in a study of cytomegalovirus exposure and HLA in healthy donors. Primers for the PCR totalled 60 Vbeta and 13 Jbeta. Only in-frame clones appear in the TCRdb table, and some are missing; sequencing was by immunoSEQ multiplex PCR. The sample shows about 150,000 clones, roughly 80% of them seen only once. Specimen: PBMCs. The receptors here all came from a woman aged 35 to 49 in good health and CMV-seronegative.

This clone was seen more than once but under ten times. The V and J genes are TRBV5-1 and TRBJ2-7; 10 bases line up with TRBD1. Germline assignment: CDR1 SGHRS and CDR2 YFSETQ. The CDR3 has 14 amino acids. Unmatched junction bases numbered 8, after V lost 2 bases and J lost 9 bases. CDR3 DNA sequence: TGCGCCAGCAGCTTCGGACAGGGGGAGTTGGGGCAGTACTTC. This encodes CASSFGQGELGQYF. The full variable domain, with the rest looked up from reference TRBV5-1 and TRBJ2-7, is KAGVTQTPRYLIKTRGQQVTLSCSPISGHRSVSWYQQTPGQGLQFLFEYFSETQRNKGNFPGRFSGRQFSNSRSEMNVSTLELGDSALYLCASSFGQGELGQYFGPGTRLTVT.

The chain employs TRBV7-7 and TRBJ2-2, with D unresolved. This CDR3 has 12 residues. Trimming cost V 2 bases and J 7 bases, with 5 bases left between them. Germline-derived CDR1 and CDR2 are SSHAT and FNYEAQ (reference sequence). The CDR3 spells CASSLFGGELFF. In DNA form, the CDR3 reads TGTGCCAGCAGCTTATTCGGCGGGGAGCTGTTTTTT.

This clone was picked up one time. The chain has TRBV28 and TRBJ1-3; weak D call: TRBD1 (5 bases). The CDR3 length is 17 residues. Trimming shortened V by 7 bases and J by 4 bases, and 23 bases separated the two germline ends. CDR1 is MDHEN, CDR2 SYDVKM, per germline. For the CDR3, the DNA is TGTGCCAGCACCTCCTTGTTTTGGGAGCGGGGGGGAAACACCATATATTTT. Its protein product is CASTSLFWERGGNTIYF.

The chain is built from TRBV30 and TRBJ1-2; no reliable D call. The CDR3 has 12 residues. The germline V gene encodes CDR1 GTSNPN and CDR2 SVGIG (reference sequence). Trimming took 1 base from V and 4 from J, leaving 7 bases between them. The CDR3 here is CAWSARSYGYTF. The CDR3 bases are TGTGCCTGGAGTGCGCGGAGCTATGGCTACACCTTC.

This clone was seen a few times. CDR3 residues: CASSPVDRQSKQYF. The CDR3 DNA is TGTGCCAGCTCACCAGTTGATAGACAGTCCAAGCAGTACTTC. The rearrangement joins TRBV18 to TRBJ2-7, with D possibly TRBD1 on 5 matching bases. The CDR3 runs 14 residues. The germline V gene encodes CDR1 KGHSH and CDR2 LQKENI. V lost 2 bases, J lost 8 bases, and 16 bases lay in between.

This clone was detected once. V is TRBV6-1 and J is TRBJ1-5; 10 nucleotides align to TRBD1. This CDR3 contains 22 residues. The V and J ends lost 2 bases and 7 bases, in that order; junction bases with no gene match: 26. Germline V gene data show CDR1 as MNHNS and CDR2 as SASEGT. CDR3 amino acids: CASSELPAYYGQGVVLFQPQHF. The CDR3 DNA reads TGTGCCAGCAGTGAACTTCCTGCGTACTATGGACAGGGGGTTGTTCTATTCCAGCCCCAGCATTTT.

In its sample, this clone was seen once. The V call is TRBV27, the J call TRBJ2-1; D is possibly TRBD1 (5 bases). This CDR3 has 14 amino acids. Trimming pared 2 bases from V and 11 bases from J, leaving 16 bases between. The germline V gene has CDR1 MNHEY and CDR2 SMNVEV (reference sequence). Written as DNA, the CDR3 is TGTGCCAGCAGTTTAATGGCTCGTCAGGGCCAGCAGTTCTTC. It specifies CASSLMARQGQQFF.

V is TRBV27 and J is TRBJ2-7; tentatively, D is TRBD1 (6 bases). Germline CDR1 reads MNHEY; CDR2 reads SMNVEV (reference sequence). The CDR3 is made up of 15 amino acids. V lost 3 bases and J lost 3, with 15 bases in between. The CDR3 coding sequence is TGTGCCAGCAGTTTTGGAGTGGGGGCACACTACGAGCAGTACTTC. It specifies CASSFGVGAHYEQYF.

This clone occurred a few times. The chain carries TRBV6-6 and TRBJ1-1, with D possibly matching TRBD1 (6 bases). The CDR3 totals 15 residues. The germline gives CDR1 MNHNY, CDR2 SVGAGI (reference sequence). V was trimmed by 0 bases and J by 1 base, leaving 9 bases between them. DNA of the CDR3: TGTGCCAGCAGTTACTCGGTGACAGGGAACACTGAAGCTTTCTTT. Residues: CASSYSVTGNTEAFF.

The genes are TRBV13 and TRBJ2-2; the D gene is possibly TRBD1 (5 bases). V dropped 1 base and J dropped 7 bases, with 19 bases sitting between them. Germline loops: CDR1 PRHDT, CDR2 FYEKMQ (reference sequence). The CDR3 consists of 17 residues. The CDR3 here is CASSLDVNRYDGGELFF. The CDR3 DNA follows: TGTGCCAGCAGCTTAGATGTGAACAGGTACGACGGCGGGGAGCTGTTTTTT.

This clone was counted once. The chain uses TRBV19 and TRBJ1-1; TRBD1 matches 11 bases. The ends lost 9 bases at V and 5 bases at J; junction bases unmatched: 2. Germline CDR1 LNHDA, CDR2 SQIVND (reference sequence). The CDR3 loop spans 12 amino acids. The CDR3 spells CASGTGGTEAFF. CDR3 DNA: TGTGCCAGCGGGACAGGGGGGACTGAAGCTTTCTTT.

The chain is built from TRBV19 and TRBJ2-6, with 9 bases matching TRBD1. The CDR3 loop spans 14 amino acids. V dropped 4 bases and J dropped 9; count of bases not matched to a gene: 4. The germline gives CDR1 LNHDA, CDR2 SQIVND (reference sequence). Here the CDR3 reads CASSTGQGINVLTF. The DNA of the CDR3 is TGTGCCAGTAGTACAGGACAGGGGATCAACGTCCTGACTTTC.

This chain joins TRBV5-1 and TRBJ2-3, with D possibly TRBD1 on 6 matching bases. CDR3 length: 17 amino acids. The germline V gene encodes CDR1 SGHRS and CDR2 YFSETQ. V was clipped by 4 bases and J by 3 bases, with 21 bases between them. The CDR3 coding sequence is TGCGCCAGCAGCCCCCGCCTGACAGGACACGGGACAGATACGCAGTATTTT. Translation gives CASSPRLTGHGTDTQYF.

This clone was seen a handful of times. J is TRBJ1-2 and V is TRBV5-1, with TRBD1 matching 9 bases. The ends lost 0 bases at V and 5 bases at J; junction bases unmatched: 2. Per the germline V gene, CDR1 is SGHRS and CDR2 is YFSETQ. CDR3 length: 14 amino acids. The CDR3 coding sequence is TGCGCCAGCAGCTTGGGGGACAGGGATTATGGCTACACCTTC. Protein product: CASSLGDRDYGYTF.

This chain uses TRBV18 with TRBJ2-1, with a weak D call TRBD2 (5 bases). V dropped 3 bases and J dropped 3 bases, with 12 bases sitting between them. The CDR3 sequence is 15 residues long. Germline loops: CDR1 KGHSH, CDR2 LQKENI. Here the CDR3 DNA reads TGTGCCAGCTCACCCGGAAGGGAGAGCTACAATGAGCAGTTCTTC. Translated, it gives CASSPGRESYNEQFF.

The chain couples TRBV14 to TRBJ1-1, with D maybe TRBD1 (6 bases). Germline assignment: CDR1 SGHDN and CDR2 FVKESK. Trimming took 4 bases from V and 5 from J, leaving 20 bases between them. CDR3 length equals 16 residues. DNA of the CDR3: TGTGCCAGCAGCCCTGGACAGCTGAAGTGGGGGACTGAAGCTTTCTTT. Translated, it gives CASSPGQLKWGTEAFF.

The rearrangement joins TRBV5-1 to TRBJ2-7; 7 nucleotides align to TRBD1. Germline CDR1 SGHRS, CDR2 YFSETQ. V lost 3 bases, J lost 3 bases, and 9 bases stayed unmatched. CDR3 length: 15 residues. The CDR3, as DNA: TGCGCCAGCAGCTGGGACAGCTCATCCTACTACGAGCAGTACTTC. Translation gives CASSWDSSSYYEQYF.

The chain links TRBV6-1 to TRBJ1-6; TRBD1 is a possible D gene (6 bases). Trimming left V 11 bases short and J 10 bases short, with 18 bases between. The V gene's germline CDR1 is MNHNS and CDR2 SASEGT. The CDR3 contains 13 residues. The CDR3 DNA is TGTGCCGGCTCGGTTCGGGACATCTCACCCCTCCACTTT. Amino acids: CAGSVRDISPLHF.